This T cell receptor beta chain was identified during a study of blood T cell repertoires in COVID-19. In the study overall: COVID-19 samples from acute and convalescent phases originated in the United States, Italy and Spain.

This clone has ten or more counts. This table comes from immunoSEQ multiplex PCR, and its TCRdb copy is limited to in-frame clones, with some not included. There are some 130,000 clones in the sample; roughly three quarters occur only once, and less than 2.5% lies in the top ten. Trimming pared 2 bases from V and 0 bases from J, leaving 8 bases between. Germline loops: CDR1 MNHNY, CDR2 SVGAGI (reference sequence). CDR3 length equals 15 residues. The sequencing sample was made of peripheral blood. The TCR was taken from a woman between 65 and 79 years old with acute or convalescent COVID-19. The chain carries TRBV6-6 and TRBJ1-3, with D tentatively TRBD1 (5 bases). The CDR3 loop is CASSYDSVSGNTIYF. CDR3 sequence (DNA): TGTGCCAGCAGTTACGACAGTGTCTCTGGAAACACCATATATTTT.